The clone carrying this T cell receptor beta chain was recorded many times. Its matching antigen is unknown. This entry belongs to a study of neurological immune-mediated disorders. Study-wide results and limits: Subjects shared no identical expanded-clone CDR3 amino acid sequences, suggesting private TCR-beta repertoires in all groups. Phylogenetically, 18 of 34 multiple sclerosis patients' repertoires fell into one related-CDR3 cluster, a possible signature.

A 10-nucleotide random UMI tagged transcripts in template-switch 5'RACE cDNA synthesis. TCRdb passed the 5' RACE reads through MiXCR, listing each CDR3 protein once. Among 54,000 or so distinct CDR3 sequences listed, roughly 3.5% were seen once. The V and J ends lost 7 bases and 6 bases respectively, with 16 bases between them. The CDR3 is 13 residues long. The unsorted libraries were made from 2 million PBMCs kept at -80 C. The V gene is TRBV12-3 or TRBV12-4, the J gene TRBJ2-7; D unclear. This clonotype originated in a woman aged 25 to 45 with multiple sclerosis. Sequencing input: PBMCs. CDR3 amino acids: CASTPQTDSEQYF. The CDR3 DNA sequence: TGTGCCAGCACTCCCCAGACTGATAGCGAGCAGTACTTC.